One and the same sample provided the 20 T cell receptor beta chains below, sequenced in a study of blood T cell repertoires in COVID-19. The repertoire was sequenced with immunoSEQ multiplex PCR; TCRdb's copy has only in-frame clones and lacks some. The sample yields about 160,000 clones, approximately 87% seen once. Sequenced sample: peripheral blood. These receptors all come from a woman between 70 and 85 years old with COVID-19, enrolled during active disease.

The V gene is TRBV9, the J gene TRBJ1-5; D ambiguous. V dropped 0 bases and J dropped 6 bases, with 10 bases sitting between them. The CDR3 has 14 amino acids. Germline V gene sequence: CDR1 SGDLS, CDR2 YYNGEE. CDR3 DNA: TGTGCCAGCAGCGTAGGCGGTCTCGGTCAGCCCCAGCATTTT. Translating it yields CASSVGGLGQPQHF.

This clone was counted once. The rearrangement uses TRBV6-1 and TRBJ2-3; 8 positions agree with TRBD1. The CDR3 covers 16 residues. The junction had 7 bases not matched to a gene; V was cut back by 4 bases and J by 1 base. Germline V gene data show CDR1 as MNHNS and CDR2 as SASEGT. The CDR3, as DNA: TGTGCCAGCAGTGGTGGACGGACAGGGCGCACAGATACGCAGTATTTT. Translation gives CASSGGRTGRTDTQYF.

This chain connects TRBV28 to TRBJ2-7; TRBD1 matches 9 bases. This CDR3 region has 16 residues. The V gene end was trimmed by 6 bases and the J gene end by 0 bases; junction bases not matched to a gene: 9. The germline CDR1 and CDR2 sequences are MDHEN and SYDVKM. As DNA, the CDR3 is TGTGCCAGCAGCCCCCAGGGACAGGGAGGCTCCTACGAGCAGTACTTC. Encoded protein: CASSPQGQGGSYEQYF.

The rearrangement joins TRBV7-9 to TRBJ1-1; 8 nucleotides agree with TRBD1. Losses at the gene ends were 2 bases for V and 2 bases for J; bases not matched to a gene: 4. Germline assignment: CDR1 SEHNR and CDR2 FQNEAQ (reference sequence). This CDR3 is built from 15 residues. Here the CDR3 DNA reads TGTGCCAGCAGCTTACACAGGGGGAGTAACACTGAAGCTTTCTTT. It is translated as CASSLHRGSNTEAFF.

This chain uses TRBV30 with TRBJ2-7; perhaps TRBD1 as D (6 bases). The length of the CDR3 is 13 residues. V was clipped by 4 bases and J by 9 bases, with 19 bases between them. CDR1 and CDR2 (germline): GTSNPN, SVGIG (reference sequence). The CDR3 loop reads CAWIGPNRGGQYF. The CDR3 DNA reads TGTGCCTGGATAGGCCCGAATCGAGGGGGGCAGTACTTC. Supplemented by reference TRBV30 and TRBJ2-7, the full variable domain reads SQTIHQWPATLVQPVGSPLSLECTVEGTSNPNLYWYRQAAGRGLQLLFYSVGIGQISSEVPQNLSASRPQDRQFILSSKKLLLSDSGFYLCAWIGPNRGGQYFGPGTRLTVT.

The chain employs TRBV6-4 and TRBJ2-7; 8 nucleotides agree with TRBD2. CDR1 is MRHNA, CDR2 SNTAGT, per germline. Germline trimming cut 4 bases from V and 2 bases from J; bases unmatched to any gene: 13. CDR3 length: 17 residues. The chain's CDR3 is CASSVGVRGGPPYEQYF. The CDR3 DNA reads as TGTGCCAGCAGTGTAGGGGTACGGGGGGGCCCACCCTACGAGCAGTACTTC.

The chain couples TRBV5-8 to TRBJ2-1, with 7 nucleotides matching TRBD2. V was pared by 4 bases and J by 12 bases, with 13 bases of the junction left unmatched. The germline gives CDR1 SGHTS, CDR2 YDEGEE. The CDR3 covers 14 residues. The CDR3 DNA reads TGTGCCAGCAGCCAAGGGGACTACCTCCTGGGGCAGTTCTTC. Its translation: CASSQGDYLLGQFF.

The chain joins TRBV15 to TRBJ2-3, with a possible D match to TRBD1 (5 bases). This CDR3 region has 15 residues. Germline values: CDR1 LNHNV, CDR2 YYDKDF (reference sequence). Trimming pared 1 base from V and 0 bases from J, leaving 8 bases between. CDR3 nucleotide sequence: TGTGCCACCAGCAGAGGGTCAGGGAGCACAGATACGCAGTATTTT. Translated: CATSRGSGSTDTQYF.

This chain connects TRBV4-1 to TRBJ1-2, with a weak D call TRBD1 (5 bases). The germline gives CDR1 MGHRA, CDR2 YSYEKL. Trimming cost V 1 base and J 6 bases, with 24 bases left between them. The CDR3 has 18 residues. CDR3 loop: CASSQGRGRTIVSHGYTF. The CDR3 nucleotides are TGCGCCAGCAGCCAAGGGCGTGGACGGACAATCGTCTCCCATGGCTACACCTTC.

This clone was recorded only once. The chain carries TRBV3-1 (or the pseudogene TRBV3-2) and TRBJ1-4; D unclear. Between the trimmed V and J ends, which lost 4 bases and 6 bases, there was a span of 9 bases. CDR3 length: 13 residues. CDR1 and CDR2 from the germline V gene are LGHDT and YNNKEL (reference sequence). DNA of the CDR3: TGTGCCAGCAGCCCGGTACGGGATGAAAAACTGTTTTTT. Its protein product is CASSPVRDEKLFF.

The CDR3 DNA follows: TGTGCCAGCAGCTTAGGTCCTACGAACACTGAAGCTTTCTTT. Translated, it gives CASSLGPTNTEAFF. The chain combines TRBV7-2 with TRBJ1-1; D is unclear. From germline, CDR1 is SGHTA and CDR2 FQGNSA. The CDR3 contains 14 residues. Trimming pared 1 base from V and 1 base from J, leaving 7 bases between.

The gene calls are TRBV19 and TRBJ2-7; D is undetermined. CDR1 LNHDA and CDR2 SQIVND come from the germline V gene (reference sequence). The CDR3 length is 14 residues. V dropped 3 bases and J dropped 5 bases, with 14 bases sitting between them. This CDR3 is CASSIRTSFNEQYF. As DNA, the CDR3 is TGTGCCAGTAGTATCCGTACTTCGTTCAACGAGCAGTACTTC.

The chain carries TRBV4-2 and TRBJ2-7, with 8 nucleotides matching TRBD2. Looked up from germline, CDR1 is LGHNA and CDR2 is YNFKEQ. V was clipped by 4 bases and J by 2 bases; unmatched bases: 16. The CDR3 totals 18 residues. The CDR3 is CASSPERLAGMQPYEQYF. Written as DNA, the CDR3 is TGTGCCAGCAGCCCCGAGAGGTTAGCGGGGATGCAACCCTACGAGCAGTACTTC.

This clone has a single count. The chain uses TRBV30 and TRBJ2-1, with TRBD2 matching 10 bases. Per the germline V gene, CDR1 is GTSNPN and CDR2 is SVGIG (reference sequence). After removal of 0 bases from V and 4 bases from J, the junction contained 3 bases not matched to a gene. The CDR3 consists of 15 residues. The DNA of the CDR3 is TGTGCCTGGAGTGTAGGTAGCGGGGGGTACAATGAGCAGTTCTTC. It is translated as CAWSVGSGGYNEQFF. Full variable domain (remainder filled in from reference TRBV30 and TRBJ2-1): SQTIHQWPATLVQPVGSPLSLECTVEGTSNPNLYWYRQAAGRGLQLLFYSVGIGQISSEVPQNLSASRPQDRQFILSSKKLLLSDSGFYLCAWSVGSGGYNEQFFGPGTRLTVL.

The chain combines TRBV20-1 with TRBJ2-2; D ambiguous. Germline V CDR1 and CDR2: DFQATT, SNEGSKA (reference sequence). V was shortened by 3 bases and J by 7 bases, with 3 bases between the two germline ends. CDR3 length: 10 amino acids. In DNA form, the CDR3 reads TGCAGTGCTAGTCACGGGGAGCTGTTTTTT. Its translation is CSASHGELFF.

This chain uses TRBV2 with TRBJ2-1; D possibly corresponds to TRBD1 (6 bases). Germline lookup yields CDR1 SNHLY and CDR2 FYNNEI. V lost 1 base and J 9 bases, leaving 16 bases between the germline ends. CDR3 length equals 15 residues. CDR3 protein: CASSEDRVGLGEQFF. Written as DNA, the CDR3 is TGTGCCAGCAGTGAAGACAGGGTAGGTCTCGGTGAGCAGTTCTTC.

V and J are TRBV7-9 and TRBJ1-4; 7 positions agree with TRBD1. Losses at the gene ends were 0 bases for V and 2 bases for J; bases not matched to a gene: 6. Germline loops: CDR1 SEHNR, CDR2 FQNEAQ (reference sequence). This CDR3 has 17 amino acids. CDR3: CASSLARQGNTNEKLFF. DNA for the CDR3: TGTGCCAGCAGCTTAGCGCGACAGGGTAATACTAATGAAAAACTGTTTTTT. The full variable domain, completed using reference TRBV7-9 and TRBJ1-4, is DTGVSQNPRHKITKRGQNVTFRCDPISEHNRLYWYRQTLGQGPEFLTYFQNEAQLEKSRLLSDRFSAERPKGSFSTLEIQRTEQGDSAMYLCASSLARQGNTNEKLFFGSGTQLSVL.

The V gene is TRBV28, the J gene TRBJ2-3; D unresolved. CDR3 length: 15 residues. CDR1 and CDR2 from the germline V gene are MDHEN and SYDVKM. V was trimmed by 9 bases and J by 1 base, leaving 17 bases between them. CDR3 sequence: CASMSWSIGTDTQYF. Written as DNA, the CDR3 is TGTGCCAGTATGTCCTGGTCTATTGGCACAGATACGCAGTATTTT.

The chain combines TRBV7-9 with TRBJ2-5; 8 nucleotides align to TRBD1. CDR1 is SEHNR and CDR2 is FQNEAQ in the germline V gene (reference sequence). J gave up 2 bases and V 4 bases, and 3 bases lay outside the gene matches. This CDR3 is built from 14 residues. The CDR3: CASSWDRWQETQYF. CDR3 in DNA: TGTGCCAGCAGCTGGGACAGGTGGCAAGAGACCCAGTACTTC.

Notes on this clone: The junction does not match germline at one end; this may be a read error. The chain combines TRBV19 with TRBJ2-7; 10 positions agree with TRBD1. The CDR3 is 17 residues long. CDR1 LNHDA and CDR2 SQIVND come from the germline V gene (reference sequence). The CDR3: CASSISRQGASSFEQYF. CDR3 sequence (DNA): TGTGCCAGTAGTATCTCCAGACAGGGGGCGAGTTCCTTCGAGCAGTACTTC.